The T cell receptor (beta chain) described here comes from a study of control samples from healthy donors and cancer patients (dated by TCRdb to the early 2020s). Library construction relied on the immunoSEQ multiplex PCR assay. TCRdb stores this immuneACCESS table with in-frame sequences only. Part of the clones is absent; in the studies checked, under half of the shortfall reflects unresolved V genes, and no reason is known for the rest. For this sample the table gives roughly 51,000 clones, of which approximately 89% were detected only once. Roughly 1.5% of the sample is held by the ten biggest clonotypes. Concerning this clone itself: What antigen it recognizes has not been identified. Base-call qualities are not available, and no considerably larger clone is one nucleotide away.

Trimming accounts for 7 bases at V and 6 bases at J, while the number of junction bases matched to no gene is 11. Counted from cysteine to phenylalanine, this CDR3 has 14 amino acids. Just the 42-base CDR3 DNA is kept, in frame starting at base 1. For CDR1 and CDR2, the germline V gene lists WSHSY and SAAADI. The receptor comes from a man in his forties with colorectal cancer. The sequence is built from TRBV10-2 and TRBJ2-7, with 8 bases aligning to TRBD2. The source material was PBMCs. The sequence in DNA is TGCGCCAGCACTCCCGGGACTAGTACGTCCGAGCAGTACTTC. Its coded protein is CASTPGTSTSEQYF.